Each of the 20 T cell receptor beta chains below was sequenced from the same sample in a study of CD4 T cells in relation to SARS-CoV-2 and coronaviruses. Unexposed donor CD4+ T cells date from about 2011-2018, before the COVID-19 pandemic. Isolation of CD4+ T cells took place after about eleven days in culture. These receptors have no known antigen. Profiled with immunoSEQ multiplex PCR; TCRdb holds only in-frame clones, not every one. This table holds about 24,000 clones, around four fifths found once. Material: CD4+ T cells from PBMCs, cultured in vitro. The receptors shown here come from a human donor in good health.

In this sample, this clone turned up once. The CDR3 is CASSQDPAGVLGELFF. CDR3 in DNA: TGTGCCAGCAGCCAAGATCCAGCGGGAGTTCTCGGGGAGCTGTTTTTT. The chain links TRBV4-2 to TRBJ2-2; 8 bases line up with TRBD2. The CDR3 extends over 16 amino acids. The ends lost 0 bases at V and 7 bases at J; junction bases unmatched: 7. Germline loops: CDR1 LGHNA, CDR2 YNFKEQ.

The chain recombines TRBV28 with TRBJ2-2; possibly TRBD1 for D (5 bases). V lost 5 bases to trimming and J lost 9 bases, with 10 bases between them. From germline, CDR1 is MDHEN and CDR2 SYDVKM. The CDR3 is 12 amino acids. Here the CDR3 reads CASSPGLRELFF. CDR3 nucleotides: TGTGCCAGCAGTCCAGGGTTACGGGAGCTGTTTTTT.

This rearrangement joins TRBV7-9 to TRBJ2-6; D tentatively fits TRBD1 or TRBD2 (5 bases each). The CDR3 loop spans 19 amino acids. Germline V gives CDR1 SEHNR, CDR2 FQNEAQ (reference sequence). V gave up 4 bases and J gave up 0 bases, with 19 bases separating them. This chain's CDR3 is CASSSGLGRESSGANVLTF. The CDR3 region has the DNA TGTGCCAGCAGCTCCGGACTGGGACGGGAAAGCTCTGGGGCCAACGTCCTGACTTTC.

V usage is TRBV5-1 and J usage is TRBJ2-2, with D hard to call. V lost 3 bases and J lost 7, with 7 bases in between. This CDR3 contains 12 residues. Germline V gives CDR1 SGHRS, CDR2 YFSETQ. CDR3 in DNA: TGCGCCAGCAGCTGGATCGGCGGGGAGCTGTTTTTT. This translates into CASSWIGGELFF.

CDR3 in amino acids: CASSLGREGETQYF. CDR3 coding DNA: TGTGCCAGCAGCTTAGGACGAGAGGGAGAGACCCAGTACTTC. The chain has TRBV11-3 and TRBJ2-5; D might be TRBD2 (5 bases). This CDR3 has 14 amino acids. Trimming cost V 1 base and J 4 bases, with 10 bases left between them. CDR1 and CDR2 (germline): SGHNT, YENEEA.

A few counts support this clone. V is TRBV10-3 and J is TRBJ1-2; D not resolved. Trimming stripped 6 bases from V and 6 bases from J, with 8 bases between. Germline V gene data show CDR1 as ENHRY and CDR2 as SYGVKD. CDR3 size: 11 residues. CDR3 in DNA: TGTGCCATCAGCAAAACAGATGGCTACACCTTC. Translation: CAISKTDGYTF.

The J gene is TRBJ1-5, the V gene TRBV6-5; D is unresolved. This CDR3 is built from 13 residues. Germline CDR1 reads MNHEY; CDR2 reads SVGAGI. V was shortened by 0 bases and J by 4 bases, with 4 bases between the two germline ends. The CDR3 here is CASSYSLNQPQHF. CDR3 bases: TGTGCCAGCAGTTACTCGCTGAATCAGCCCCAGCATTTT.

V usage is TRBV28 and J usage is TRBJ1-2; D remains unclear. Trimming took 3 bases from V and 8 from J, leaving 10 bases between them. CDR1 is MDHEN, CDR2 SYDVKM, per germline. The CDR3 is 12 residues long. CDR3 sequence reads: CASSFGRGGYTF. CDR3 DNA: TGTGCCAGCAGTTTTGGCAGAGGGGGCTACACCTTC.

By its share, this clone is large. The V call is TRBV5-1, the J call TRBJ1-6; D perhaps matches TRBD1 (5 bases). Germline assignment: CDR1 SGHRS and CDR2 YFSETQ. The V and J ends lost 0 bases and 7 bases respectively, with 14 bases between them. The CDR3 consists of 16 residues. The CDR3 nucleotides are TGCGCCAGCAGCTTGGCCGGGACGGACGTCAATTCACCCCTCCACTTT. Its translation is CASSLAGTDVNSPLHF.

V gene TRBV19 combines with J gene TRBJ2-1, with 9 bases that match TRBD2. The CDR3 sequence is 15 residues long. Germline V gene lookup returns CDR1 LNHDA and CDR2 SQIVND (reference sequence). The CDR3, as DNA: TGTGCGACCTCACCTTTAGCGGGAGACTACAATGAGCAGTTCTTC. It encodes CATSPLAGDYNEQFF.

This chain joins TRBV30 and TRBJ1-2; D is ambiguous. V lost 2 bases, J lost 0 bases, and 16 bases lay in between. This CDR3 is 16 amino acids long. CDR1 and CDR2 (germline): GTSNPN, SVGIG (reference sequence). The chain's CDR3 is CAWSYPDKAANYGYTF. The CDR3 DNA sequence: TGTGCCTGGAGTTACCCAGATAAAGCCGCTAACTATGGCTACACCTTC.

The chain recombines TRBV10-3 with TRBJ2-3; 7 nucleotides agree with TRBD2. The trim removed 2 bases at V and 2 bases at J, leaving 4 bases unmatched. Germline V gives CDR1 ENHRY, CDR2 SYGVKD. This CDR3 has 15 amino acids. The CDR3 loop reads CAISERAGDTDTQYF. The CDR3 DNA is TGTGCCATCAGTGAGAGGGCGGGGGACACAGATACGCAGTATTTT.

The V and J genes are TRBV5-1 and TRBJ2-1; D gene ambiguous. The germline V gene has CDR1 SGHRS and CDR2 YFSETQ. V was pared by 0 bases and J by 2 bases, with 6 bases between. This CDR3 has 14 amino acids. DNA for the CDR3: TGCGCCAGCAGCTTGGACCAGGCCTACAATGAGCAGTTCTTC. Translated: CASSLDQAYNEQFF.

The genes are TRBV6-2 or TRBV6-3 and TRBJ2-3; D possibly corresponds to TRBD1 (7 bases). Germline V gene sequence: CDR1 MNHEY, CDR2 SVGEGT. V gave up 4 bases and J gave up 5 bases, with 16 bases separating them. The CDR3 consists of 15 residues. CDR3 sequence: CASSFSGTAGDTQYF. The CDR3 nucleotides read TGTGCCAGCAGTTTCTCCGGGACAGCGGGAGATACGCAGTATTTT.

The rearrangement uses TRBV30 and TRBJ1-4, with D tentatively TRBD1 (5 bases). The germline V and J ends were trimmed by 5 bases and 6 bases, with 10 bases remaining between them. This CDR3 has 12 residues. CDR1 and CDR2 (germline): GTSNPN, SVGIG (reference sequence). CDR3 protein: CAWGGEHEKLFF. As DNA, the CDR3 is TGTGCCTGGGGGGGAGAGCATGAAAAACTGTTTTTT.

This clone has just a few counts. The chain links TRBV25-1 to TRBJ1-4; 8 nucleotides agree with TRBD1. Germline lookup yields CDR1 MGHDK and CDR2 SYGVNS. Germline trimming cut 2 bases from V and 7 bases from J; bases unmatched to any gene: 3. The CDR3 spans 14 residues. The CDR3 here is CASSERQGSEKLFF. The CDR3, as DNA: TGTGCCAGCAGTGAAAGACAGGGGAGTGAAAAACTGTTTTTT.

CDR3 residues: CASSRWGYGVTEAFF. DNA of the CDR3: TGTGCCAGCAGCCGATGGGGTTATGGCGTCACTGAAGCTTTCTTT. The V gene is TRBV5-6, the J gene TRBJ1-1; D is uncertain. The V end was cut by 4 bases, the J end by 4 bases, with 17 bases between. Germline CDR1 is SGHDT and CDR2 is YYEEEE. The CDR3 extends over 15 amino acids.

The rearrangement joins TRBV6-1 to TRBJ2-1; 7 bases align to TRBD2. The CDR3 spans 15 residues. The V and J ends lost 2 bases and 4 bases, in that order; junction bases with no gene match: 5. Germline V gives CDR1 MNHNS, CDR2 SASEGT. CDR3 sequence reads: CASSESGMDYNEQFF. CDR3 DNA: TGTGCCAGCAGTGAAAGCGGGATGGATTACAATGAGCAGTTCTTC.

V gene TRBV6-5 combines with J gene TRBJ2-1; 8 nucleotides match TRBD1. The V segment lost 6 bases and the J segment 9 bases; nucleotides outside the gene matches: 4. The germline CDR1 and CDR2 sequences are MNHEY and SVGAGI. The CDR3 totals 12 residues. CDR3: CASSYDRGEQFF. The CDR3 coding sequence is TGTGCCAGCAGCTACGACAGGGGTGAGCAGTTCTTC.

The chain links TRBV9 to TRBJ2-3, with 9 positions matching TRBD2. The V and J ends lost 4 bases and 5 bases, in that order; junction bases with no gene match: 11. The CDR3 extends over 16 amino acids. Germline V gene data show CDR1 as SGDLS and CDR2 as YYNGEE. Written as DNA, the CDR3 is TGTGCCAGCAGCATAGGGGGTAGCGGGAGAGGAGATACGCAGTATTTT. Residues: CASSIGGSGRGDTQYF.